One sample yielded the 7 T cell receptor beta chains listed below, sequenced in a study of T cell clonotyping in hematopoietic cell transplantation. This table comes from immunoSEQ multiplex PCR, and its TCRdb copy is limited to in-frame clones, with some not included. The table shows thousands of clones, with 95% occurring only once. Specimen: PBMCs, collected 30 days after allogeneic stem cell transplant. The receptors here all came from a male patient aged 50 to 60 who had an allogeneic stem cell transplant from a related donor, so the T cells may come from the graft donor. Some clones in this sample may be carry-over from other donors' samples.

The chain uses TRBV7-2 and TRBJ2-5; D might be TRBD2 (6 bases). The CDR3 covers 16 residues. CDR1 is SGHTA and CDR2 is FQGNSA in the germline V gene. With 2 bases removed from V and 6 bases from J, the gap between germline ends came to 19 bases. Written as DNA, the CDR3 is TGTGCCAGCAGCTTAAACGGGGGAGATCCTCTAAAGACCCAGTACTTC. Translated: CASSLNGGDPLKTQYF.

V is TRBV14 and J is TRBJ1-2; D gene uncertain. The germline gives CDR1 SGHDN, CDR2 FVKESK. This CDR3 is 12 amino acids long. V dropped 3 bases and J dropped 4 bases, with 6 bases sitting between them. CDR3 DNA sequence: TGTGCCAGCAGCCAGACTCGCTATGGCTACACCTTC. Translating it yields CASSQTRYGYTF.

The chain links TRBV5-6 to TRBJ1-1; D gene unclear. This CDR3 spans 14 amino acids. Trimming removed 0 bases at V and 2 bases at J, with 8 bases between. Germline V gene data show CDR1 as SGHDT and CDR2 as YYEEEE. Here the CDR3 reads CASSLALDNTEAFF. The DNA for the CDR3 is TGTGCCAGCAGCTTGGCTCTAGATAACACTGAAGCTTTCTTT.

CDR3 sequence reads: CASGGNLFGYTF. In DNA form, the CDR3 reads TGTGCCAGCGGGGGGAACCTGTTTGGCTACACCTTC. The chain couples TRBV2 to TRBJ1-2; possible D gene TRBD1, 5 bases. Germline V lookup: CDR1 SNHLY, CDR2 FYNNEI. The CDR3 extends over 12 amino acids. The ends were cut back, 8 bases at V and 7 bases at J, with 14 bases in the middle. Filled out from reference TRBV2 and TRBJ1-2, the complete variable domain reads EPEVTQTPSHQVTQMGQEVILRCVPISNHLYFYWYRQILGQKVEFLVSFYNNEISEKSEIFDDQFSVERPDGSNFTLKIRSTKLEDSAMYFCASGGNLFGYTFGSGTRLTVV.

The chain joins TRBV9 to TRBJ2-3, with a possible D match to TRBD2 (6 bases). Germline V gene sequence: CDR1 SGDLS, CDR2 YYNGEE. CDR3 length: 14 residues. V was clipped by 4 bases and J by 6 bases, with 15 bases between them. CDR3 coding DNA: TGTGCCAGCAGCCTTTTTCCGGGACTCGATACGCAGTATTTT. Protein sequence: CASSLFPGLDTQYF.

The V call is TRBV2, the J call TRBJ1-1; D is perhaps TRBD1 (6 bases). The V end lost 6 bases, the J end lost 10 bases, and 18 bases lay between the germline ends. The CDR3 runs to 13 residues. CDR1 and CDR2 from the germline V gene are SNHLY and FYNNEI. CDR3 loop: CASSRIGQKGAFF. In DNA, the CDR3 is TGTGCCAGCAGCCGGATCGGACAGAAGGGAGCTTTCTTT.

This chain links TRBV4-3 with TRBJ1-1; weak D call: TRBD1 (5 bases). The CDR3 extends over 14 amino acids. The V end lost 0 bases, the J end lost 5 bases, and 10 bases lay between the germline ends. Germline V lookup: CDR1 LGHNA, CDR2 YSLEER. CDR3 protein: CASSQDGWGTEAFF. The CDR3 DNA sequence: TGCGCCAGCAGCCAAGATGGGTGGGGGACTGAAGCTTTCTTT.